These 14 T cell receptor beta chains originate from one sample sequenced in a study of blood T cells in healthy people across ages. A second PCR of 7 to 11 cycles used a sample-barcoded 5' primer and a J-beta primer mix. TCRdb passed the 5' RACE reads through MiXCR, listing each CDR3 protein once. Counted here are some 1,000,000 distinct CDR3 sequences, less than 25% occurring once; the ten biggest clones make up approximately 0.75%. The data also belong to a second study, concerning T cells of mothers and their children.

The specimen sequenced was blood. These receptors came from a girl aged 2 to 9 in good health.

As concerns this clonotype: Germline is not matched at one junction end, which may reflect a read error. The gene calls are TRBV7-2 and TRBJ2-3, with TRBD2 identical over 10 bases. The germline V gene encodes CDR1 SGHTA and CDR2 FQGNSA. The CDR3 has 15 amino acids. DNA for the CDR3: TGTGCCTGCAGTATCACTAGCGGGGTCGCAGATACGCAGTATTTT. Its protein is CACSITSGVADTQYF. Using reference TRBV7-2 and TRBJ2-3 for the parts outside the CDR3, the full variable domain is GAGVSQSPSNKVTEKGKDVELRCDPISGHTALYWYRQSLGQGLEFLIYFQGNSAPDKSGLPSDRFSAERTGGSVSTLTIQRTQQEDSAVYLCACSITSGVADTQYFGPGTRLTVL.

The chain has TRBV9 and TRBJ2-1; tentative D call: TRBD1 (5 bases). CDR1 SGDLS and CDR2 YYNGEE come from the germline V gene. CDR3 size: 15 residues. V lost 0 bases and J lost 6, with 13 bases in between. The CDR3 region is CASSVGVGRGNEQFF. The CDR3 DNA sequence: TGTGCCAGCAGCGTAGGGGTGGGAAGGGGCAATGAGCAGTTCTTC.

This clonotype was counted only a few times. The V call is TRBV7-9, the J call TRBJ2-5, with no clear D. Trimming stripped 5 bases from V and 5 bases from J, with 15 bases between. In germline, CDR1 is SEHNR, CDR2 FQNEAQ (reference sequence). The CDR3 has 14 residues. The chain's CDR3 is CASSQTLAAETQYF. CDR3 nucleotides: TGTGCCAGCAGCCAAACCCTGGCGGCGGAGACCCAGTACTTC.

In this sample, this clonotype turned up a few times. CDR3 bases: TGTGCCAGTAGTATAATCCAGGGGGCTGGTTCACCCCTCCACTTT. Its protein is CASSIIQGAGSPLHF. The gene calls are TRBV19 and TRBJ1-6; 8 bases are a match to TRBD1. CDR1 and CDR2 (germline): LNHDA, SQIVND (reference sequence). The CDR3 spans 15 residues. The trim removed 2 bases at V and 9 bases at J, leaving 6 bases unmatched.

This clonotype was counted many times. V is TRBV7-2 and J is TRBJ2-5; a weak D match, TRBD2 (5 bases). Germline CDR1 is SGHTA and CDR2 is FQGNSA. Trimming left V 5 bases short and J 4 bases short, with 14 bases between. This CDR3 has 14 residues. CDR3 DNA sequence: TGTGCCAGCAGCCCGCTGGGCGCGGGAGAGACCCAGTACTTC. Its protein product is CASSPLGAGETQYF.

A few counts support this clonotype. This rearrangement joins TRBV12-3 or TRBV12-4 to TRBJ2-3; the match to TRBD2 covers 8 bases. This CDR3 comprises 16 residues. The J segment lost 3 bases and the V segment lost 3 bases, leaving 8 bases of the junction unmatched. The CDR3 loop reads CASSFGRGVPTDTQYF. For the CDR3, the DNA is TGTGCCAGCAGTTTTGGGCGGGGGGTCCCAACAGATACGCAGTATTTT.

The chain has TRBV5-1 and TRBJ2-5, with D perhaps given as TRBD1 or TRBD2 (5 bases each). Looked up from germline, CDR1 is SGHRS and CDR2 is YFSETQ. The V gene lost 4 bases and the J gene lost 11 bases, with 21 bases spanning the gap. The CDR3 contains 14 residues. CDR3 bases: TGCGCCAGCAGCGCTGGGCAGGGAGCGCAAGAGCAGTACTTC. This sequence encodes CASSAGQGAQEQYF. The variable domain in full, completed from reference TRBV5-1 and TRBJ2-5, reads KAGVTQTPRYLIKTRGQQVTLSCSPISGHRSVSWYQQTPGQGLQFLFEYFSETQRNKGNFPGRFSGRQFSNSRSEMNVSTLELGDSALYLCASSAGQGAQEQYFGPGTRLLVL.

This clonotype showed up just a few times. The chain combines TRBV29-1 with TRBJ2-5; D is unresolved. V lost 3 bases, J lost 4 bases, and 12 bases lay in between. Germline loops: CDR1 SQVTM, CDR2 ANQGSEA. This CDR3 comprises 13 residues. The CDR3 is CSVDTGVIETQYF. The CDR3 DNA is TGCAGCGTTGATACGGGTGTAATAGAGACCCAGTACTTC. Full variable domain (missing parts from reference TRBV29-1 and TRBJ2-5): SAVISQKPSRDICQRGTSLTIQCQVDSQVTMMFWYRQQPGQSLTLIATANQGSEATYESGFVIDKFPISRPNLTFSTLTVSNMSPEDSSIYLCSVDTGVIETQYFGPGTRLLVL.

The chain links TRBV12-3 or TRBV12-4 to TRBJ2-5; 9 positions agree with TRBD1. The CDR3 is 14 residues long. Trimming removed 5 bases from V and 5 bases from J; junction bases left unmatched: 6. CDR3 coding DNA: TGTGCCAGCAGTCCCGACGGGACAGGGGAGACCCAGTACTTC. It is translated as CASSPDGTGETQYF.

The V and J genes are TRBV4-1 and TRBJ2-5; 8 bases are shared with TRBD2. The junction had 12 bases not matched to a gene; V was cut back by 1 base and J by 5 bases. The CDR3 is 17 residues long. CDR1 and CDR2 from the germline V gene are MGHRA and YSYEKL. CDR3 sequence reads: CASSQAAGAPPRETQYF. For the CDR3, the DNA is TGCGCCAGCAGCCAAGCAGCGGGAGCCCCGCCCCGGGAGACCCAGTACTTC.

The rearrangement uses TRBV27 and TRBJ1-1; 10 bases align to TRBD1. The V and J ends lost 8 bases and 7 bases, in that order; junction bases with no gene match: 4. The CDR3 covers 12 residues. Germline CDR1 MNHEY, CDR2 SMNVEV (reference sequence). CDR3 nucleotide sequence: TGTGCCAGCGGGACAGGGGCGCTTGAAGCTTTCTTT. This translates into CASGTGALEAFF.

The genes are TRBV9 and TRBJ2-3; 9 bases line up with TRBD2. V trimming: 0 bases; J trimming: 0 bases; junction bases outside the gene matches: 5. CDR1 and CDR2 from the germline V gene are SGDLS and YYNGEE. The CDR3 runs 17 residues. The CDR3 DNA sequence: TGTGCCAGCAGCGTAGATAGCGGGGGCCGAAGCACAGATACGCAGTATTTT. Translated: CASSVDSGGRSTDTQYF.

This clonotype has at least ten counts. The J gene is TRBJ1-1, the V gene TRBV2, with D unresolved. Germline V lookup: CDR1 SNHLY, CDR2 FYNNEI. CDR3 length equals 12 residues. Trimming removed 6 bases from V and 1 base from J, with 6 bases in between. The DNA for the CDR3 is TGTGCCAGCAGGAGTGAGAACACTGAAGCTTTCTTT. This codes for CASRSENTEAFF.

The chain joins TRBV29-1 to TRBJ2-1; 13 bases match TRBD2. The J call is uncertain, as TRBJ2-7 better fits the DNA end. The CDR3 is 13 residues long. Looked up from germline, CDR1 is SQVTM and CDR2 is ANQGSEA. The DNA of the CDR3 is TGCAGCGTTCACGGACTAGCGGGAGACGAGCAGTACTTC. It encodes CSVHGLAGDEQYF.